The 6 T cell receptor beta chains below all came from one sample that was sequenced in a study of T cell repertoires in cytomegalovirus infection. TCRdb processed the reads anew with MiXCR; each CDR3 protein has one entry. The sample yields about 490,000 distinct CDR3 sequences, about 11% seen once. The specimen sequenced was PBMCs. These receptors originate from a human donor in good health (CMV status not recorded). Some clones in this sample may be carry-over from other donors' samples.

The rearrangement links TRBV5-5 to TRBJ1-5, with a possible D match to TRBD1 (5 bases). Trimming stripped 0 bases from V and 0 bases from J, with 10 bases between. Germline values: CDR1 SGHKS, CDR2 YYEKEE (reference sequence). CDR3 size: 16 residues. In DNA form, the CDR3 reads TGTGCCAGCAGCTTGGTAGTAGACAGTAGCAATCAGCCCCAGCATTTT. It yields the protein CASSLVVDSSNQPQHF.

This clonotype was observed a few times. The chain couples TRBV11-3 to TRBJ2-1, with D maybe TRBD1 (5 bases). Trimming shortened V by 0 bases and J by 1 base, and 19 bases separated the two germline ends. Germline CDR1 SGHNT, CDR2 YENEEA. This CDR3 has 19 residues. The CDR3 here is CASSLEGRWGEKSYNEQFF. In nucleotides, the CDR3 is TGTGCCAGCAGCTTAGAAGGTCGGTGGGGCGAAAAATCCTACAATGAGCAGTTCTTC.

This clonotype showed up many times. This chain links TRBV11-2 with TRBJ1-1; D remains ambiguous. CDR1 is SGHAT, CDR2 FQNNGV, per germline. The V end was cut by 1 base, the J end by 3 bases, with 9 bases between. The CDR3 has 14 amino acids. CDR3 region: CASSLGPGYTEAFF. The CDR3 bases are TGTGCCAGCAGCTTAGGGCCGGGGTACACTGAAGCTTTCTTT.

Note on this clonotype: Being one base from a much bigger clone, this may be a read error. The chain employs TRBV18 and TRBJ2-7, with 7 positions matching TRBD1. The CDR3 is made up of 17 amino acids. CDR1 is KGHSH and CDR2 is LQKENI in the germline V gene. The CDR3 DNA is TGTGTCAGCTCACTACTTCCTGGACAGGTTGCAACCTACGAGCAGTACTTC. Protein: CVSSLLPGQVATYEQYF.

This clonotype was detected a few times. This rearrangement joins TRBV7-9 to TRBJ2-7; TRBD1 is a possible D gene (5 bases). The germline gives CDR1 SEHNR, CDR2 FQNEAQ (reference sequence). V was clipped by 2 bases and J by 0 bases, with 11 bases between them. The CDR3 has 15 residues. The CDR3: CASSLSGQGSYEQYF. The CDR3 DNA reads as TGTGCCAGCAGCTTATCTGGGCAGGGCTCCTACGAGCAGTACTTC. Drawing the rest from reference TRBV7-9 and TRBJ2-7, the complete variable domain is DTGVSQNPRHKITKRGQNVTFRCDPISEHNRLYWYRQTLGQGPEFLTYFQNEAQLEKSRLLSDRFSAERPKGSFSTLEIQRTEQGDSAMYLCASSLSGQGSYEQYFGPGTRLTVT.

This clonotype was detected ten times or more. V gene TRBV7-3 combines with J gene TRBJ1-1; a possible D gene is TRBD1 (5 bases). Trimming took off 5 bases at V and 1 base at J, with 14 bases between the two ends. Germline V gene sequence: CDR1 SGHTA, CDR2 FQGTGA. There are 15 residues in the CDR3. CDR3 sequence reads: CASSVTGGRNTEAFF. The CDR3, as DNA: TGTGCCAGCAGCGTGACGGGGGGGAGGAACACTGAAGCTTTCTTT.